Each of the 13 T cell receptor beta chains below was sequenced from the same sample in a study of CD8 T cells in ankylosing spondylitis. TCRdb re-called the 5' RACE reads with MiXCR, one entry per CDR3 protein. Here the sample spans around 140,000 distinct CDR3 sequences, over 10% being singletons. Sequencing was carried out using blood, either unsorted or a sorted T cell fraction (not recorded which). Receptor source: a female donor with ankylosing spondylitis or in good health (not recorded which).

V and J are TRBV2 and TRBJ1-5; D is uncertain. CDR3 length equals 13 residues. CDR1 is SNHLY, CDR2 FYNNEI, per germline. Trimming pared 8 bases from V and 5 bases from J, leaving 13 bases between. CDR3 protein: CASSPKSYQPQHF. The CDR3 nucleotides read TGTGCCAGCTCACCCAAAAGCTATCAGCCCCAGCATTTT.

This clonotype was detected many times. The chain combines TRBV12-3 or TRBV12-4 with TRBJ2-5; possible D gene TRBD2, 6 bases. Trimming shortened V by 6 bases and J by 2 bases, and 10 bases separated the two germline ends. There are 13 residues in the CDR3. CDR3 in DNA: TGTGCCAGCAGCCGGGGGATTCAAGAGACCCAGTACTTC. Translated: CASSRGIQETQYF.

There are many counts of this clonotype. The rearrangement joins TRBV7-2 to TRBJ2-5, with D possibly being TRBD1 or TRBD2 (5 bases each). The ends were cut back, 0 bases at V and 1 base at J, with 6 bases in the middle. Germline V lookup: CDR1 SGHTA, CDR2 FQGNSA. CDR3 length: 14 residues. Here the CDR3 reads CASSLAGTQETQYF. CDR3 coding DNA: TGTGCCAGCAGCTTAGCGGGGACCCAAGAGACCCAGTACTTC.

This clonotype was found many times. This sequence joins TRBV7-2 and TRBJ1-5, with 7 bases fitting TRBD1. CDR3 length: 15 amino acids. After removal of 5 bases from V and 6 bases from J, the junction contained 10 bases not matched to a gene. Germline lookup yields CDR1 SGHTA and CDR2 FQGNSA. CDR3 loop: CASSINTGDGQPQHF. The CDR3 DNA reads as TGTGCCAGCAGCATAAATACAGGGGATGGTCAGCCCCAGCATTTT.

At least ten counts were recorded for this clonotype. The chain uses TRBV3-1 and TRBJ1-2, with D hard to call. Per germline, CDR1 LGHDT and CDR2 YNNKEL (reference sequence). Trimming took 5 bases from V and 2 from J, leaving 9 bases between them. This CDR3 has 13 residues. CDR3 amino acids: CASSDPRNYGYTF. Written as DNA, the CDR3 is TGTGCCAGCAGCGACCCAAGGAACTATGGCTACACCTTC.

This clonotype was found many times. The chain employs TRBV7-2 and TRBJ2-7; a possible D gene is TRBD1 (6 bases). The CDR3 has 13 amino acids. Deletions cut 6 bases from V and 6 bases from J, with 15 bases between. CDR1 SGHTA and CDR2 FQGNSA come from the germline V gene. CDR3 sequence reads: CASRKTGGSEQYF. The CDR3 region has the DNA TGTGCCAGCAGAAAGACAGGCGGTAGCGAGCAGTACTTC.

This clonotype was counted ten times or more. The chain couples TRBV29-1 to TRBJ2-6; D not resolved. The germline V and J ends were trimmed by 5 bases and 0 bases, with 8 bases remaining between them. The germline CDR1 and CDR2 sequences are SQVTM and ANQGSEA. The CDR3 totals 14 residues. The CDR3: CSVQVYSGANVLTF. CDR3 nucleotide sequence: TGCAGCGTTCAGGTTTACTCTGGGGCCAACGTCCTGACTTTC.

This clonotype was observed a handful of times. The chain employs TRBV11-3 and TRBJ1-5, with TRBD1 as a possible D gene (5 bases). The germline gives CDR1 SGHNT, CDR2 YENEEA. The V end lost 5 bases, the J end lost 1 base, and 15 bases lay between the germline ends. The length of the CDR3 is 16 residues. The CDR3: CASSRTGYGSNQPQHF. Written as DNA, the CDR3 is TGTGCCAGCAGCCGCACAGGATACGGGAGCAATCAGCCCCAGCATTTT.

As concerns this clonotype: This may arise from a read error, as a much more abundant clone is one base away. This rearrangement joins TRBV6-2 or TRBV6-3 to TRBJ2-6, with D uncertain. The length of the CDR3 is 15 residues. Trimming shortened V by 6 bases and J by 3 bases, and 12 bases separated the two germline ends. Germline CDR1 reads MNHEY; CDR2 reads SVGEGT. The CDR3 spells CASRKTRNGANVLTF. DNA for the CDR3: TGTGCCAGCAGAAAGACAAGGAATGGGGCCAACGTCCTGACTTTC.

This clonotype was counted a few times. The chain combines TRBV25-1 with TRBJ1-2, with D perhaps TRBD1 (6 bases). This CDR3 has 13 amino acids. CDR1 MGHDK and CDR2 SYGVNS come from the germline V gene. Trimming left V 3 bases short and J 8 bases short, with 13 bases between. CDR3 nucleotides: TGTGCCAGCAGTGAGCCTACAGGGAACGGCTACACCTTC. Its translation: CASSEPTGNGYTF.

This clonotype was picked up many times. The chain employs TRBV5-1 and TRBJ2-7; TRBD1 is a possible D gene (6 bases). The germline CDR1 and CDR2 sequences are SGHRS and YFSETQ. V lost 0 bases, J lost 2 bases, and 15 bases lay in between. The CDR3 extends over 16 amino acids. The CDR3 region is CASSLAEQGWTYEQYF. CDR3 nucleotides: TGCGCCAGCAGCTTGGCCGAACAGGGATGGACCTACGAGCAGTACTTC.

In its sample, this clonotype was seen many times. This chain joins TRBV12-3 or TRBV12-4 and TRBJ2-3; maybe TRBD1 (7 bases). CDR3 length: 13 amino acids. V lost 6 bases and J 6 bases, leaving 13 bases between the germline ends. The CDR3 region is CASSPAGGDTQYF. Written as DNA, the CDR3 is TGTGCCAGCAGCCCGGCAGGGGGGGATACGCAGTATTTT.

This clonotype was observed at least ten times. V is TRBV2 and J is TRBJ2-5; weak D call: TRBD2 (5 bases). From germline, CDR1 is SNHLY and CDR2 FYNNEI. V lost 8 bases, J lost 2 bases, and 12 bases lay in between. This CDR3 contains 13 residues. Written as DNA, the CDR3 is TGTGCCAGCCGCCCCGGGAATCAAGAGACCCAGTACTTC. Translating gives CASRPGNQETQYF.